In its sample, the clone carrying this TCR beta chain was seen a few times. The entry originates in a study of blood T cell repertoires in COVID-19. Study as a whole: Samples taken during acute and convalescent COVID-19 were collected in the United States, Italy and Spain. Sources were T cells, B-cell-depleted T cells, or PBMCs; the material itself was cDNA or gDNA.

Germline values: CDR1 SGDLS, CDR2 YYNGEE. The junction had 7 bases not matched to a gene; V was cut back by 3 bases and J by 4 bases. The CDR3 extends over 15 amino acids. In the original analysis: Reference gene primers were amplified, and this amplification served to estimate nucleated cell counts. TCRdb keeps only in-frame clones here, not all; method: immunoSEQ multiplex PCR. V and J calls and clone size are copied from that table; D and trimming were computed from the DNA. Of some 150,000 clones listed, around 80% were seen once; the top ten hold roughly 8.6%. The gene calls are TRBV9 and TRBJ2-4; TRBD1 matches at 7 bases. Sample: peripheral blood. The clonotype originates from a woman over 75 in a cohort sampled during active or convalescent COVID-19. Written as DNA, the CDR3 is TGTGCCAGCAGCGCAAAGGGACAGATGAAAAACATTCAGTACTTC. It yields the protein CASSAKGQMKNIQYF.